These 32 T cell receptor beta chains originate from one sample sequenced in a study of OX40 agonist ivuxolimab in advanced cancers. The library was produced with the immunoSEQ multiplex PCR assay. This immuneACCESS table, as held by TCRdb, lists in-frame sequences with V and J called but not all clones. Of the missing ones, under half trace to an unresolved V gene in checked studies; the others have no known cause. The sample table lists tens of thousands of clones, roughly 88% of them with a count of one. The top ten hold roughly 0.8% of the sample. The sample consisted of CD4+ or CD8+ T cells sorted from blood, taken in a trial of the OX40 agonist ivuxolimab. The receptors derive from an adult with an advanced solid tumor such as melanoma, head and neck, liver or kidney cancer.

The chain has TRBV4-3 and TRBJ2-7, with 8 bases lining up with TRBD1. The CDR3 is made up of 13 amino acids. Germline assignment: CDR1 LGHNA and CDR2 YSLEER. With V trimmed by 3 bases and J by 12 bases, 10 bases remained unmatched. The CDR3 DNA is TGCGCCAGCAGCCAGGGTATCGGGGACAGGAGGTACTTC. Translation gives CASSQGIGDRRYF.

The chain recombines TRBV25-1 with TRBJ1-2, with D possibly TRBD1 on 6 matching bases. Trimming took 3 bases from V and 5 from J, leaving 7 bases between them. The CDR3 is 12 residues long. Germline values: CDR1 MGHDK, CDR2 SYGVNS. The CDR3 sequence: CASSDTGYGYTF. The CDR3, as DNA: TGTGCCAGCAGTGACACAGGGTATGGCTACACCTTC.

This rearrangement joins TRBV25-1 to TRBJ1-2; maybe TRBD1 (5 bases). The length of the CDR3 is 13 residues. Between the trimmed V and J ends, which lost 0 bases and 6 bases, there was a span of 8 bases. CDR1 and CDR2 from the germline V gene are MGHDK and SYGVNS. The chain's CDR3 is CASSEYWGDGYTF. The CDR3 DNA reads as TGTGCCAGCAGTGAATATTGGGGGGATGGCTACACCTTC.

This chain uses TRBV9 with TRBJ2-1; 9 positions agree with TRBD2. The CDR3 covers 15 residues. Germline V gene sequence: CDR1 SGDLS, CDR2 YYNGEE. V lost 0 bases and J lost 3; bases outside the gene matches: 1. Written as DNA, the CDR3 is TGTGCCAGCAGCGTAGATAGCGGGAGCTACAATGAGCAGTTCTTC. As protein: CASSVDSGSYNEQFF.

The gene calls are TRBV4-2 and TRBJ2-5; TRBD2 aligns across 7 bases. In germline, CDR1 is LGHNA, CDR2 YNFKEQ. The CDR3 contains 15 residues. The V segment lost 4 bases and the J segment 5 bases; nucleotides outside the gene matches: 10. The CDR3 protein is CASSLLTRGEETQYF. DNA for the CDR3: TGTGCCAGCAGCCTCCTCACCCGGGGGGAGGAGACCCAGTACTTC.

This clone has only one observation. Germline is not matched at one junction end, which may reflect a read error. The CDR3 sequence is CVSSPPDQGREQYF. The CDR3 bases are TGTGTCAGCAGCCCCCCTGATCAGGGTCGCGAGCAGTACTTC. The chain is built from TRBV5-4 and TRBJ2-7; possible D gene TRBD1, 5 bases. Germline V gene data show CDR1 as SGHNT and CDR2 as YYREEE (reference sequence). The CDR3 sequence is 14 residues long.

The chain uses TRBV5-1 and TRBJ2-1; the D gene is possibly TRBD1 (5 bases). Trimming removed 5 bases from V and 0 bases from J, with 9 bases in between. CDR3 length: 14 amino acids. The germline CDR1 and CDR2 sequences are SGHRS and YFSETQ. The CDR3 nucleotides read TGCGCCAGCAGTCCTGACAGCTCCTACAATGAGCAGTTCTTC. This translates into CASSPDSSYNEQFF.

The chain employs TRBV30 and TRBJ1-1; no reliable D call. The V and J ends lost 4 bases and 1 base respectively, with 4 bases between them. Germline V gives CDR1 GTSNPN, CDR2 SVGIG (reference sequence). There are 11 residues in the CDR3. CDR3 DNA: TGTGCCTGGAAGCAGAACACTGAAGCTTTCTTT. Protein product: CAWKQNTEAFF.

V gene TRBV7-2 combines with J gene TRBJ2-1; TRBD2 aligns across 7 bases. Germline trimming cut 1 base from V and 6 bases from J; bases unmatched to any gene: 3. Germline CDR1 and CDR2: SGHTA and FQGNSA. CDR3 length equals 14 residues. CDR3 sequence (DNA): TGTGCCAGCAGCTTAGGACTAGCTGGCAATGAGCAGTTCTTC. Its protein is CASSLGLAGNEQFF.

V is TRBV30 and J is TRBJ1-6, with TRBD1 matching over 10 bases. This CDR3 is 14 amino acids long. Germline V CDR1 and CDR2: GTSNPN, SVGIG (reference sequence). J lost 6 bases, V lost 3 bases, and 2 bases had no gene match. The CDR3 protein is CAWRTGGFNSPLHF. CDR3 bases: TGTGCCTGGAGGACAGGGGGCTTTAATTCACCCCTCCACTTT.

The chain joins TRBV2 to TRBJ2-3; no definite D call. CDR3 size: 11 residues. Germline CDR1 SNHLY, CDR2 FYNNEI. V dropped 4 bases and J dropped 5 bases, with 4 bases sitting between them. CDR3 sequence: CASSVIDTQYF. The DNA of the CDR3 is TGTGCCAGCAGTGTCATAGATACGCAGTATTTT.

In DNA form, the CDR3 reads TGTGCCAGCAGCTCCGCCGGGGGGGAAAAACTGTTTTTT. Translated: CASSSAGGEKLFF. J is TRBJ1-4 and V is TRBV7-8; D is possibly TRBD1 (5 bases). This CDR3 comprises 13 residues. Trimming stripped 4 bases from V and 8 bases from J, with 11 bases between. Germline values: CDR1 SGHVS, CDR2 FQNEAQ.

DNA for the CDR3: TGTGCCAGCAGGCAACAAACCGTGGCCTACACCTTC. The encoded protein is CASRQQTVAYTF. This rearrangement joins TRBV28 to TRBJ1-2; D remains unclear. The CDR3 is made up of 12 amino acids. V was clipped by 6 bases and J by 10 bases, with 15 bases between them. Germline V gene lookup returns CDR1 MDHEN and CDR2 SYDVKM.

J is TRBJ2-3 and V is TRBV11-3, with 7 bases that match TRBD1. The CDR3 spans 17 residues. V lost 5 bases and J lost 4; bases outside the gene matches: 15. Germline V gives CDR1 SGHNT, CDR2 YENEEA. The CDR3 DNA sequence: TGTGCCAGCAGCCCGAATCGACAGGGTTCGAGGGCAGATACGCAGTATTTT. Residues: CASSPNRQGSRADTQYF.

This clone has only one observation. V usage is TRBV7-6 and J usage is TRBJ2-1, with D uncertain. The length of the CDR3 is 14 residues. The germline V and J ends were trimmed by 1 base and 9 bases, with 13 bases remaining between them. Germline CDR1 is SGHVS and CDR2 is FNYEAQ. CDR3 amino acids: CASSLGASSGEQFF. The DNA for the CDR3 is TGTGCCAGCAGCTTAGGTGCTAGTTCGGGTGAGCAGTTCTTC.

The gene calls are TRBV7-3 and TRBJ1-2, with a weak D call TRBD1 (6 bases). This CDR3 region has 13 residues. Germline values: CDR1 SGHTA, CDR2 FQGTGA. Trimming took 0 bases from V and 6 from J, leaving 8 bases between them. This chain's CDR3 is CASSLTRGNGYTF. In nucleotides, the CDR3 is TGTGCCAGCAGCTTAACGAGGGGGAATGGCTACACCTTC.

The chain combines TRBV28 with TRBJ2-3, with D perhaps assigned TRBD1 or TRBD2 (5 bases each). The V end was cut by 6 bases, the J end by 8 bases, with 9 bases between. The CDR3 totals 11 residues. Germline values: CDR1 MDHEN, CDR2 SYDVKM. In nucleotides, the CDR3 is TGTGCCAGCAGGGGGACGGGTACGCAGTATTTT. It encodes CASRGTGTQYF.

The genes are TRBV11-3 and TRBJ2-3; D possibly matches TRBD1 or TRBD2 (5 bases each). In germline, CDR1 is SGHNT, CDR2 YENEEA. CDR3 length equals 14 residues. The V end lost 5 bases, the J end lost 2 bases, and 11 bases lay between the germline ends. CDR3 in amino acids: CASSPRDHTDTQYF. Here the CDR3 DNA reads TGTGCCAGCAGCCCCCGGGACCACACAGATACGCAGTATTTT.

The chain has TRBV19 and TRBJ2-7, with 13 bases identical to TRBD2. This CDR3 has 16 amino acids. Germline trimming cut 7 bases from V and 2 bases from J; bases unmatched to any gene: 8. Germline V lookup: CDR1 LNHDA, CDR2 SQIVND (reference sequence). DNA for the CDR3: TGTGCCAGTACTGTGGTCGGGACTAGCGGGACCTACGAGCAGTACTTC. It encodes CASTVVGTSGTYEQYF.

The rearrangement links TRBV29-1 to TRBJ1-4; D is unresolved. V lost 4 bases and J 0 bases, leaving 6 bases between the germline ends. Germline V CDR1 and CDR2: SQVTM, ANQGSEA. The CDR3 has 13 residues. The CDR3 nucleotides are TGCAGCGTTGTCACAGCAACTAATGAAAAACTGTTTTTT. Protein product: CSVVTATNEKLFF.

This sequence joins TRBV4-3 and TRBJ2-5; maybe TRBD1 (5 bases). This CDR3 is 15 amino acids long. V was pared by 0 bases and J by 5 bases, with 13 bases between. CDR1 is LGHNA and CDR2 is YSLEER in the germline V gene. The CDR3 DNA reads as TGCGCCAGCAGCCAAGATATAGGGGAAGGGGAGACCCAGTACTTC. Encoded protein: CASSQDIGEGETQYF.

The V call is TRBV6-1, the J call TRBJ2-3, with D perhaps TRBD1 or TRBD2 (5 bases each). Trimming left V 3 bases short and J 0 bases short, with 13 bases between. The germline V gene encodes CDR1 MNHNS and CDR2 SASEGT. This CDR3 spans 16 amino acids. Here the CDR3 reads CASSDWGFTSTDTQYF. The CDR3 DNA follows: TGTGCCAGCAGTGATTGGGGGTTTACTAGCACAGATACGCAGTATTTT.

This clone was counted once. The V gene is TRBV9, the J gene TRBJ2-5; maybe TRBD2 (6 bases). Deletions cut 0 bases from V and 0 bases from J, with 12 bases between. This CDR3 contains 16 residues. Per the germline V gene, CDR1 is SGDLS and CDR2 is YYNGEE. The CDR3 DNA follows: TGTGCCAGCAGCGTAGCAACAGGAGGGTACCAAGAGACCCAGTACTTC. It codes for CASSVATGGYQETQYF.

J is TRBJ2-4 and V is TRBV11-2, with D maybe TRBD1 (7 bases). Germline loops: CDR1 SGHAT, CDR2 FQNNGV. Trimming stripped 1 base from V and 7 bases from J, with 11 bases between. This CDR3 has 14 amino acids. The CDR3 DNA reads as TGTGCCAGCAGCTTAGCGGCAGGGGGGAACATTCAGTACTTC. Its protein is CASSLAAGGNIQYF.

This sequence joins TRBV30 and TRBJ2-7; 9 bases are shared with TRBD2. The CDR3 runs to 14 residues. The germline gives CDR1 GTSNPN, CDR2 SVGIG (reference sequence). V lost 3 bases, J lost 2 bases, and 5 bases stayed unmatched. CDR3: CAWRTSGFAYEQYF. The CDR3 DNA is TGTGCCTGGAGAACTAGCGGGTTTGCCTACGAGCAGTACTTC.

The V and J genes are TRBV4-1 and TRBJ2-2, with a tentative D call TRBD1 (5 bases). Between the trimmed V and J ends, which lost 0 bases and 9 bases, there was a span of 14 bases. Per the germline V gene, CDR1 is MGHRA and CDR2 is YSYEKL. The CDR3 is made up of 15 amino acids. This CDR3 reads CASSQDRVGSRELFF. In DNA, the CDR3 is TGCGCCAGCAGCCAAGACAGGGTGGGTTCTCGGGAGCTGTTTTTT.

V and J are TRBV6-5 and TRBJ1-2; D possibly corresponds to TRBD1 (6 bases). Germline lookup yields CDR1 MNHEY and CDR2 SVGAGI. CDR3 length equals 13 residues. The V end lost 4 bases, the J end lost 7 bases, and 13 bases lay between the germline ends. The CDR3 loop reads CASSSPGALGYTF. The CDR3 DNA follows: TGTGCCAGCAGTTCCCCGGGGGCGCTTGGCTACACCTTC.

This rearrangement joins TRBV2 to TRBJ2-7, with 9 bases fitting TRBD1. Germline V CDR1 and CDR2: SNHLY, FYNNEI. The CDR3 covers 14 residues. Germline trimming cut 4 bases from V and 3 bases from J; bases unmatched to any gene: 4. The CDR3: CASSGDRGDYEQYF. The CDR3 DNA reads TGTGCCAGCAGTGGAGACAGGGGGGACTACGAGCAGTACTTC.

V is TRBV6-5 and J is TRBJ1-5; perhaps TRBD1 as D (5 bases). The V and J ends lost 6 bases and 0 bases respectively, with 12 bases between them. CDR3 length: 15 amino acids. Per the germline V gene, CDR1 is MNHEY and CDR2 is SVGAGI. In DNA, the CDR3 is TGTGCCAGCAGAACCCCGGGGGGTAGCAATCAGCCCCAGCATTTT. This sequence encodes CASRTPGGSNQPQHF.

The V gene is TRBV12-1, the J gene TRBJ1-4. TRBV12-1 is recorded as a pseudogene. This CDR3 comprises 16 residues. CDR3 sequence reads: CASSSSLSSANEKLFF. CDR3 nucleotides: TGTGCCAGCAGCTCGTCCCTATCGTCCGCGAATGAAAAACTGTTTTTT.

The table lists this clone with a count of one. At one end the junction does not follow the germline gene, possibly because of a read error. The chain recombines TRBV7-7 with TRBJ2-3; 7 bases agree with TRBD1. Germline-derived CDR1 and CDR2 are SSHAT and FNYEAQ (reference sequence). This CDR3 is 15 amino acids long. CDR3 protein: CASSPRDSSTDTQYF. The CDR3, as DNA: TGTGCTAGCAGCCCAAGGGACAGCAGCACAGATACGCAGTATTTT.

This clone was seen only once. V and J are TRBV9 and TRBJ1-2; 8 bases are shared with TRBD1. CDR1 SGDLS and CDR2 YYNGEE come from the germline V gene. The CDR3 is 12 amino acids. V was clipped by 4 bases and J by 7 bases; unmatched bases: 3. CDR3 DNA sequence: TGTGCCAGCAGCAGACAGGGGTTTGGCTACACCTTC. Encoded protein: CASSRQGFGYTF. Full variable domain (outside the CDR3, taken from reference TRBV9 and TRBJ1-2): DSGVTQTPKHLITATGQRVTLRCSPRSGDLSVYWYQQSLDQGLQFLIQYYNGEERAKGNILERFSAQQFPDLHSELNLSSLELGDSALYFCASSRQGFGYTFGSGTRLTVV.